These 17 T cell receptor beta chains came from one sample sequenced in a study of blood T cells in healthy people across ages. With a J-beta primer mix and a sample-barcoded 5' primer, a second PCR ran about 7 to 11 cycles. Via MiXCR, TCRdb re-called the 5' RACE reads, giving one row per CDR3 protein. The repertoire holds over 1,500,000 distinct CDR3 sequences, with 40% to 55% as singletons. Sequences were obtained from blood. The receptor set was obtained from a woman aged 40 to 50 in good health.

A note on this clonotype: An end of the junction does not agree with germline; a read error may underlie this. This rearrangement joins TRBV28 to TRBJ2-1; D is perhaps TRBD1 or TRBD2 (5 bases each). Germline CDR1 reads MDHEN; CDR2 reads SYDVKM. CDR3 length: 15 residues. CDR3 residues: CAGSSKQVGVNEQFF. The CDR3, as DNA: TGTGCCGGCAGTTCTAAGCAGGTGGGGGTCAATGAGCAGTTCTTC.

This clonotype was detected only a few times. The genes are TRBV28 and TRBJ1-4, with D perhaps TRBD1 (5 bases). V was clipped by 5 bases and J by 8 bases, with 12 bases between them. The germline V gene encodes CDR1 MDHEN and CDR2 SYDVKM. The CDR3 totals 13 residues. The CDR3 here is CASSPLGGEKLFF. CDR3 nucleotide sequence: TGTGCCAGCAGTCCGTTGGGGGGGGAAAAACTGTTTTTT.

Concerning this clonotype: Compared with germline, one end of the junction differs, possibly owing to a read error. CDR3 in amino acids: CASSLMTSGQETRYF. CDR3 DNA: TGTGCCAGCAGCTTAATGACTAGCGGGCAAGAGACCCGGTACTTC. The chain recombines TRBV11-2 with TRBJ2-5; 10 bases match TRBD2. The germline gives CDR1 SGHAT, CDR2 FQNNGV. There are 15 residues in the CDR3.

This clonotype was counted between two and nine times. The chain uses TRBV12-3 or TRBV12-4 and TRBJ2-7, with 7 nucleotides matching TRBD2. V was pared by 5 bases and J by 3 bases, with 13 bases of the junction left unmatched. The CDR3 contains 16 residues. The CDR3 DNA reads TGTGCCAGCAGTAATATAGCCAGGGAGGGAGGCTACGAGCAGTACTTC. Its protein is CASSNIAREGGYEQYF.

CDR3 amino acids: CASSFPGTGGTDTQYF. DNA for the CDR3: TGTGCCAGCAGTTTCCCCGGGACAGGGGGCACAGATACGCAGTATTTT. The chain joins TRBV12-3 or TRBV12-4 to TRBJ2-3, with TRBD1 identical over 10 bases. J lost 1 base, V lost 3 bases, and 4 bases had no gene match. The CDR3 is 16 amino acids.

This chain joins TRBV27 and TRBJ2-1; TRBD1 matches at 10 bases. J lost 7 bases, V lost 7 bases, and 4 bases had no gene match. This CDR3 region has 13 residues. Per the germline V gene, CDR1 is MNHEY and CDR2 is SMNVEV (reference sequence). The CDR3 region has the DNA TGTGCCAGCACGGGACAGGGGCTTAATGAGCAGTTCTTC. Protein sequence: CASTGQGLNEQFF.

The genes are TRBV20-1 and TRBJ2-4, with 7 bases aligning to TRBD2. The DNA matches TRBJ2-7 better at its end, which makes the J call doubtful. Germline CDR1 is DFQATT and CDR2 is SNEGSKA (reference sequence). This CDR3 region has 13 residues. For the CDR3, the DNA is TGCAGTGCTACGTTGCGGGGGAGCTACGAGCAGTACTTC. Residues: CSATLRGSYEQYF.

In this sample, this clonotype turned up a few times. The chain uses TRBV20-1 and TRBJ2-6; D is ambiguous. This CDR3 comprises 15 residues. CDR1 is DFQATT, CDR2 SNEGSKA, per germline (reference sequence). Trimming cost V 1 base and J 2 bases, with 9 bases left between them. CDR3 protein: CSARAARAGANVLTF. The CDR3 bases are TGCAGTGCTAGAGCGGCCAGAGCTGGGGCCAACGTCCTGACTTTC.

The chain has TRBV24-1 and TRBJ2-1; 12 bases map to TRBD1. The germline gives CDR1 KGHDR, CDR2 SFDVKD. Unmatched junction bases numbered 7, after V lost 4 bases and J lost 10 bases. The CDR3 is 15 residues long. The CDR3 DNA follows: TGTGCCACCAGTGACCCGGGACAGGGGGCTTCCGAGCAGTTCTTC. It codes for CATSDPGQGASEQFF.

This sequence joins TRBV20-1 and TRBJ2-3; maybe TRBD2 (5 bases). Per the germline V gene, CDR1 is DFQATT and CDR2 is SNEGSKA (reference sequence). V dropped 3 bases and J dropped 5 bases, with 15 bases sitting between them. The CDR3 consists of 14 residues. Here the CDR3 DNA reads TGCAGTGCTAGCTGGTCCAGCGCGGGAGATACGCAGTATTTT. Translated: CSASWSSAGDTQYF.

V and J are TRBV5-1 and TRBJ2-1; TRBD1 agrees at 7 bases. V shed 4 bases, J shed 3 bases, and the junction held 10 bases outside the gene matches. The CDR3 consists of 16 residues. Germline-derived CDR1 and CDR2 are SGHRS and YFSETQ. Written as DNA, the CDR3 is TGCGCCAGCAGCGAAAAGACAGGGACGCACTACAATGAGCAGTTCTTC. Encoded protein: CASSEKTGTHYNEQFF.

This clonotype occurred once. The chain is built from TRBV24-1 and TRBJ2-4, with D possibly TRBD1 on 5 matching bases. Trimming took 3 bases from V and 4 from J, leaving 9 bases between them. CDR1 and CDR2 from the germline V gene are KGHDR and SFDVKD. The CDR3 loop spans 14 amino acids. The CDR3 protein is CATSDPRVKNIQYF. The CDR3 bases are TGTGCCACCAGTGATCCCAGGGTGAAAAACATTCAGTACTTC.

The rearrangement joins TRBV5-1 to TRBJ2-1, with no clear D. Per germline, CDR1 SGHRS and CDR2 YFSETQ. The CDR3 is 13 amino acids. Trimming took off 3 bases at V and 5 bases at J, with 9 bases between the two ends. The DNA for the CDR3 is TGCGCCAGCAGCTCTGAGGCCAACAATGAGCAGTTCTTC. This gives the protein CASSSEANNEQFF.

The chain uses TRBV5-1 and TRBJ1-2; D possibly corresponds to TRBD1 (6 bases). The CDR3 runs to 14 residues. V dropped 5 bases and J dropped 4 bases, with 15 bases sitting between them. Germline V lookup: CDR1 SGHRS, CDR2 YFSETQ. CDR3 residues: CASRGAKATYGYTF. CDR3 DNA sequence: TGCGCCAGCAGGGGGGCGAAAGCGACCTATGGCTACACCTTC. Full variable domain (missing parts from reference TRBV5-1 and TRBJ1-2): KAGVTQTPRYLIKTRGQQVTLSCSPISGHRSVSWYQQTPGQGLQFLFEYFSETQRNKGNFPGRFSGRQFSNSRSEMNVSTLELGDSALYLCASRGAKATYGYTFGSGTRLTVV.

Note on this clonotype: One end of the junction does not line up with germline, which may come from a read error. In nucleotides, the CDR3 is TGTGCCAGCAGGGGACAGGGGACCTCTAACTATGGCCACACCTTC. It is translated as CASRGQGTSNYGHTF. The chain combines TRBV2 with TRBJ1-2; TRBD1 matches 10 bases. The CDR3 covers 15 residues. CDR1 and CDR2 (germline): SNHLY, FYNNEI.

This rearrangement joins TRBV3-1 to TRBJ2-7, with D unresolved. The germline gives CDR1 LGHDT, CDR2 YNNKEL (reference sequence). The germline V and J ends were trimmed by 1 base and 2 bases, with 9 bases remaining between them. CDR3 length: 14 amino acids. DNA for the CDR3: TGTGCCAGCAGCCAAGCCCTGGGAACCTACGAGCAGTACTTC. This codes for CASSQALGTYEQYF.

The chain carries TRBV15 and TRBJ2-1; the D gene is possibly TRBD1 (6 bases). Trimming removed 1 base at V and 5 bases at J, with 6 bases between. Germline V lookup: CDR1 LNHNV, CDR2 YYDKDF (reference sequence). The CDR3 length is 13 residues. The CDR3 DNA sequence: TGTGCCACCAGCAGAGGGACAGACAATGAGCAGTTCTTC. Translating gives CATSRGTDNEQFF.